This T cell receptor (beta chain) was documented in a study of tumor-infiltrating lymphocytes in primary liver carcinoma. Study findings and constraints: The overlap of tumor-adjacent and tumor-blood pairs was smaller than that of tumor region pairs. Blood fell significantly below tumors in its top-250-clone fraction (p = 0.039).

The investigators made TCR beta cDNA from approximately 510 ng total RNA, using a constant-region primer. Three-round nested multiplex PCR performed with slightly modified ARM-PCR produced the TCR beta libraries. Use of TRBV1-TRBV30 forward primers with a C-beta reverse primer characterized the first two PCR rounds, which lasted 10 cycles each. Each CDR3 protein gets one entry after TCRdb re-called the multiplex PCR reads with MiXCR. The sample includes 150,000 to 200,000 distinct CDR3 sequences, approximately 65% of them seen just once. The trim removed 5 bases at V and 7 bases at J, leaving 13 bases unmatched. Germline CDR1 is SGHNT and CDR2 is YENEEA. CDR3 length: 18 amino acids. Extraction also yielded germline DNA, while blood RNA was obtained from unsorted whole blood. As regards this clonotype: Its antigen is undetermined.

The sequencing input was peripheral blood. This receptor was taken from a woman aged 55-69 years with primary liver carcinoma and hepatitis B virus infection. The chain carries TRBV11-3 and TRBJ2-1; 14 bases fit TRBD2. The CDR3 region is CASSTGLAGAHSFNEQFF. CDR3 DNA sequence: TGTGCCAGCAGCACGGGACTAGCGGGAGCGCACTCCTTTAATGAGCAGTTCTTC.